Shown below are 16 T cell receptor beta chains from a single sample sequenced in a study of blood T cell repertoires in COVID-19 (dated by TCRdb to the early 2020s). The library was generated by the immunoSEQ multiplex PCR assay. TCRdb carries this immuneACCESS record with in-frame sequences only. Its versions omit some clonotypes, under half of them owing to an unresolved V gene in the studies checked, with the rest unexplained. The sample yields around 500,000 clones; roughly 90% were counted once. Clones ranked in the top ten supply 1.5% to 2% of the sample. Sample: PBMCs or T cells enriched from blood (not recorded which). These TCRs come from a woman aged 40 to 50 who had recovered from COVID-19.

The chain uses TRBV24-1 and TRBJ1-3, with a possible D match to TRBD1 (6 bases). V was pared by 3 bases and J by 4 bases, with 15 bases between. Germline V CDR1 and CDR2: KGHDR, SFDVKD. The CDR3 has 16 amino acids. The CDR3 DNA sequence: TGTGCCACCAGTGATCCCCGGGGGGCGTCGGGAAACACCATATATTTT. As protein: CATSDPRGASGNTIYF.

The gene calls are TRBV4-3 and TRBJ1-6; possible D gene TRBD1, 5 bases. The CDR3 is made up of 18 amino acids. With 0 bases removed from V and 5 bases from J, the gap between germline ends came to 17 bases. From germline, CDR1 is LGHNA and CDR2 YSLEER. For the CDR3, the DNA is TGCGCCAGCAGCCAAGAATCGTCCCAGGGATTAGATAATTCACCCCTCCACTTT. Translated: CASSQESSQGLDNSPLHF.

The rearrangement uses TRBV3-1 (or the pseudogene TRBV3-2) and TRBJ2-3; possible D gene TRBD1, 5 bases. With 0 bases removed from V and 4 bases from J, the gap between germline ends came to 8 bases. CDR3 length: 14 residues. CDR1 is LGHDT and CDR2 is YNNKEL in the germline V gene (reference sequence). CDR3 in amino acids: CASSQDQGADTQYF. The CDR3 DNA is TGTGCCAGCAGCCAAGATCAGGGTGCAGATACGCAGTATTTT.

The rearrangement uses TRBV27 and TRBJ1-6; the D gene is possibly TRBD1 (5 bases). CDR3 length: 13 residues. V was cut by 6 bases and J by 7 bases, with 10 bases left in between. Germline assignment: CDR1 MNHEY and CDR2 SMNVEV (reference sequence). The CDR3 DNA sequence: TGTGCCAGCAGGGACACCTTCAATTCACCCCTCCACTTT. This gives the protein CASRDTFNSPLHF.

This clone was counted between two and nine times. The chain combines TRBV11-3 with TRBJ1-2, with 8 bases lining up with TRBD1. V dropped 4 bases and J dropped 6; count of bases not matched to a gene: 4. The CDR3 contains 13 residues. Germline CDR1 is SGHNT and CDR2 is YENEEA. CDR3 amino acids: CASSSPGGNGYTF. In DNA form, the CDR3 reads TGTGCCAGCAGCTCCCCAGGGGGCAATGGCTACACCTTC.

This clone was observed once. V is TRBV28 and J is TRBJ2-7; maybe TRBD1 (6 bases). There are 15 residues in the CDR3. The V gene's germline CDR1 is MDHEN and CDR2 SYDVKM. Trimming pared 3 bases from V and 3 bases from J, leaving 15 bases between. CDR3 in amino acids: CASSLVQGHIYEQYF. The CDR3, as DNA: TGTGCCAGCAGTTTGGTACAGGGACACATCTACGAGCAGTACTTC.

J is TRBJ2-7 and V is TRBV3-1 (or the pseudogene TRBV3-2), with 11 positions matching TRBD2. Germline lookup yields CDR1 LGHDT and CDR2 YNNKEL (reference sequence). The CDR3 loop spans 15 amino acids. With V trimmed by 5 bases and J by 2 bases, 5 bases remained unmatched. This CDR3 reads CASSVASGRTYEQYF. CDR3 bases: TGTGCCAGCAGCGTAGCTAGCGGGAGGACCTACGAGCAGTACTTC.

The genes are TRBV27 and TRBJ2-5, with D perhaps matching TRBD2 (5 bases). Trimming left V 6 bases short and J 0 bases short, with 8 bases between. The CDR3 has 13 amino acids. Germline CDR1 reads MNHEY; CDR2 reads SMNVEV (reference sequence). The CDR3 nucleotides are TGTGCCAGCAGCAAGAGGGACCAAGAGACCCAGTACTTC. Amino acid sequence: CASSKRDQETQYF.

This clone came up once. V usage is TRBV20-1 and J usage is TRBJ1-3; tentative D call: TRBD1 (5 bases). This CDR3 is 15 amino acids long. The V gene's germline CDR1 is DFQATT and CDR2 SNEGSKA (reference sequence). V lost 3 bases and J lost 3, with 15 bases in between. The CDR3 loop reads CSASTAGLGGNTIYF. As DNA, the CDR3 is TGCAGTGCTAGTACGGCAGGGCTTGGTGGAAACACCATATATTTT.

The CDR3 DNA reads as TGTGCCAGCGGCATCGGACTAGCCCCTTGGGATACGCAGTATTTT. It specifies CASGIGLAPWDTQYF. The gene calls are TRBV2 and TRBJ2-3; 8 nucleotides agree with TRBD2. The CDR3 spans 15 residues. J lost 6 bases, V lost 8 bases, and 13 bases had no gene match. The germline gives CDR1 SNHLY, CDR2 FYNNEI.

This rearrangement joins TRBV4-3 to TRBJ2-3; D remains ambiguous. V gave up 3 bases and J gave up 4 bases, with 17 bases separating them. The CDR3 extends over 16 amino acids. CDR1 and CDR2 from the germline V gene are LGHNA and YSLEER. DNA of the CDR3: TGCGCCAGCAGCCAGGAAGCTAGATATTCCGCAGATACGCAGTATTTT. It is translated as CASSQEARYSADTQYF.

The J gene is TRBJ1-1, the V gene TRBV3-1 (or the pseudogene TRBV3-2); D gene uncertain. V dropped 6 bases and J dropped 7 bases, with 15 bases sitting between them. There are 13 residues in the CDR3. Germline-derived CDR1 and CDR2 are LGHDT and YNNKEL (reference sequence). Here the CDR3 reads CASSLLEGSEAFF. The CDR3, as DNA: TGTGCCAGCAGTCTACTGGAGGGTAGTGAAGCTTTCTTT.

The CDR3 loop is CASSVDGGGNTIYF. The CDR3 DNA is TGTGCCAGCAGCGTAGATGGAGGGGGAAACACCATATATTTT. The V gene is TRBV9, the J gene TRBJ1-3; D ambiguous. The CDR3 is 14 residues long. In germline, CDR1 is SGDLS, CDR2 YYNGEE. Trimming took off 0 bases at V and 4 bases at J, with 8 bases between the two ends.

This chain uses TRBV28 with TRBJ1-2; 10 positions agree with TRBD1. Germline assignment: CDR1 MDHEN and CDR2 SYDVKM. After removal of 5 bases from V and 4 bases from J, the junction contained 7 bases not matched to a gene. The length of the CDR3 is 15 residues. CDR3 sequence reads: CASSPSTGGLYGYTF. In nucleotides, the CDR3 is TGTGCCAGCAGTCCCTCGACAGGGGGCCTCTATGGCTACACCTTC.

The V gene is TRBV29-1, the J gene TRBJ1-2, with 10 bases lining up with TRBD1. The CDR3 is made up of 13 amino acids. Per germline, CDR1 SQVTM and CDR2 ANQGSEA. With V trimmed by 7 bases and J by 3 bases, 5 bases remained unmatched. Written as DNA, the CDR3 is TGCAGCGCTGGAGGACAGGGGGACTATGGCTACACCTTC. The encoded protein is CSAGGQGDYGYTF.

The chain joins TRBV19 to TRBJ1-5; D gene ambiguous. Germline CDR1 and CDR2: LNHDA and SQIVND (reference sequence). Trimming shortened V by 6 bases and J by 5 bases, and 8 bases separated the two germline ends. There are 12 residues in the CDR3. The CDR3 spells CASSPLYQPQHF. CDR3 sequence (DNA): TGTGCCAGTAGCCCATTGTATCAGCCCCAGCATTTT.